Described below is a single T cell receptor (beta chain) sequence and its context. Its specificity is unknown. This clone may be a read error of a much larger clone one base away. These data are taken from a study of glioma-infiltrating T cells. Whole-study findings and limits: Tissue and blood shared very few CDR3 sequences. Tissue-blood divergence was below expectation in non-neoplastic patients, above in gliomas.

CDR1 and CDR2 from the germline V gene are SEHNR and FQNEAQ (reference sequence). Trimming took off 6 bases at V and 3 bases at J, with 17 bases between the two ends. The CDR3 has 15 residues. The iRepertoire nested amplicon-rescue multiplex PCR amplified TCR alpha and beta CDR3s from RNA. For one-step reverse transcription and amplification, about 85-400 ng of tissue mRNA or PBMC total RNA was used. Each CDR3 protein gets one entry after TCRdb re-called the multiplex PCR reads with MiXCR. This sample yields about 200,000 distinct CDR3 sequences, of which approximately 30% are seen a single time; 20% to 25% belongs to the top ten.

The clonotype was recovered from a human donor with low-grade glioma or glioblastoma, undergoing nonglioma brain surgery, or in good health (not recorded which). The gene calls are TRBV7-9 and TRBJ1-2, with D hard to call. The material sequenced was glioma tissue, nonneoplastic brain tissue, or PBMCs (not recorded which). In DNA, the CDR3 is TGTGCCAGCAGACTTCCCCCACCCTCCGACTATGGCTACACCTTC. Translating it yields CASRLPPPSDYGYTF.